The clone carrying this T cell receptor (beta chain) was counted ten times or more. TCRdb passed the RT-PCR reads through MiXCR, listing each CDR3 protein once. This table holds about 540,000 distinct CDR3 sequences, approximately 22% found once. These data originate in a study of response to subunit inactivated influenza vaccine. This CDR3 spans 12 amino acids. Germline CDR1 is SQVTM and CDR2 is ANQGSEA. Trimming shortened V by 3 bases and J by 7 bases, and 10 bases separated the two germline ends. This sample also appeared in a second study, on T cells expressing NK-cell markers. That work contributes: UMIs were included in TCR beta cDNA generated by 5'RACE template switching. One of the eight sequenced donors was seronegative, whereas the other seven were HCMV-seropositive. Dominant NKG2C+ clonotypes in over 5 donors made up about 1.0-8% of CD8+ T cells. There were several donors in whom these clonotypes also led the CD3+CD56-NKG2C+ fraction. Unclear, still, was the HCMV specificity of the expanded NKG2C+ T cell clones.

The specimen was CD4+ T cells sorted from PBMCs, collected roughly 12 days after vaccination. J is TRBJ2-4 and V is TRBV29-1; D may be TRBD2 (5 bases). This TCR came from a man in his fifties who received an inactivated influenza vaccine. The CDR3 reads CSVDGGENIQYF. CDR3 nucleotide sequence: TGCAGCGTTGACGGAGGAGAGAACATTCAGTACTTC.